The clone carrying this T cell receptor (beta chain) was seen a handful of times. These data originate in a study of patients and donors after allogeneic stem cell transplantation. The V end was cut by 3 bases, the J end by 1 base, with 10 bases between. The CDR3 has 13 amino acids. Germline V gene data show CDR1 as SQVTM and CDR2 as ANQGSEA. TCRdb used MiXCR to reprocess the RT-PCR reads, holding one entry per CDR3 protein. The table lists roughly 150,000 distinct CDR3 sequences, about a quarter of them singletons. The sequence came from a human donor who was either an allogeneic HSCT recipient or a stem cell or donor lymphocyte infusion donor (not recorded which). It is not recorded whose cells these are; they may come from a transplant donor. The chain carries TRBV29-1 and TRBJ2-7, with D unclear. The specimen was blood, either unsorted or a sorted T cell fraction (not recorded which). In nucleotides, the CDR3 is TGCAGCGTTGAGGCAGAAGGGTCCTACGAGCAGTACTTC. Its translation is CSVEAEGSYEQYF.